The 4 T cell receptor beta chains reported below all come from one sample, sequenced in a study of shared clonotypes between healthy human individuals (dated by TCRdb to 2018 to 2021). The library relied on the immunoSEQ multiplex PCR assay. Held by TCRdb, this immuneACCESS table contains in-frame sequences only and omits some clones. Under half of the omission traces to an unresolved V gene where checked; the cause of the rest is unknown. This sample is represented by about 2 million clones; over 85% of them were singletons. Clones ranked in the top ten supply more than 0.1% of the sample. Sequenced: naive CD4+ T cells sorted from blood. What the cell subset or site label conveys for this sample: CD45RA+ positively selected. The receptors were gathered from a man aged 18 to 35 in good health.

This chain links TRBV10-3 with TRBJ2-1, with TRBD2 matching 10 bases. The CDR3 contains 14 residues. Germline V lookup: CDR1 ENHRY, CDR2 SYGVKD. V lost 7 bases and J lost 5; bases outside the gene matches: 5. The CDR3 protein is CAITASGGNNEQFF. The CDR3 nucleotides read TGTGCCATCACCGCTAGCGGGGGAAACAATGAGCAGTTCTTC.

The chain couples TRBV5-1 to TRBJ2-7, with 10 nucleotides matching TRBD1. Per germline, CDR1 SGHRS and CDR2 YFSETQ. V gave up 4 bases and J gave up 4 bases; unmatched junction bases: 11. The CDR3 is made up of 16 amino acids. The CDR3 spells CASSPLLTGGSYEQYF. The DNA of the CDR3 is TGCGCCAGCAGCCCACTCCTGACAGGGGGCTCTTACGAGCAGTACTTC.

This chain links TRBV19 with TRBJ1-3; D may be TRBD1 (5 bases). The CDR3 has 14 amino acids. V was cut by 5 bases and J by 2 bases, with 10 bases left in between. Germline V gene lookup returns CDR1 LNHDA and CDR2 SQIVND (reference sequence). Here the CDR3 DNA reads TGTGCCAGTAGTTTCCGGGGGGCTGGAAACACCATATATTTT. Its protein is CASSFRGAGNTIYF.

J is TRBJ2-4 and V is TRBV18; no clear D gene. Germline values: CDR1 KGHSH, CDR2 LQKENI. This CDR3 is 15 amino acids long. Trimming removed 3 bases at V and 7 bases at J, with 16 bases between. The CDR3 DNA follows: TGTGCCAGCTCACCGCCCGGGCGGCCTTACAACATTCAGTACTTC. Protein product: CASSPPGRPYNIQYF. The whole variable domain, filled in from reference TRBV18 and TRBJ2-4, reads NAGVMQNPRHLVRRRGQEARLRCSPMKGHSHVYWYRQLPEEGLKFMVYLQKENIIDESGMPKERFSAEFPKEGPSILRIQQVVRGDSAAYFCASSPPGRPYNIQYFGAGTRLSVL.